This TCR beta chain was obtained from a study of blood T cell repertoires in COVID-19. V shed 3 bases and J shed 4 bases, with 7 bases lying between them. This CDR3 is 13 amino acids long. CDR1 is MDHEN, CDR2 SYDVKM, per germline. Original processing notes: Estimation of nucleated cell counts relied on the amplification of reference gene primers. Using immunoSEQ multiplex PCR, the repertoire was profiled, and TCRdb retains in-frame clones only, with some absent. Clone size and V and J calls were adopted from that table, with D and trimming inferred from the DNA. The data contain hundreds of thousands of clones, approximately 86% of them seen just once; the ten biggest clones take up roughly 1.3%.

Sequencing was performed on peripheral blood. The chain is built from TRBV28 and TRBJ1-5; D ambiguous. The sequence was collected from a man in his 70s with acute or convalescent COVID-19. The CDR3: CASSFGPNQPQHF. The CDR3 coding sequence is TGTGCCAGCAGTTTTGGCCCAAATCAGCCCCAGCATTTT. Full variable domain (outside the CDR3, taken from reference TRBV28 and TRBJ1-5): DVKVTQSSRYLVKRTGEKVFLECVQDMDHENMFWYRQDPGLGLRLIYFSYDVKMKEKGDIPEGYSVSREKKERFSLILESASTNQTSMYLCASSFGPNQPQHFGDGTRLSIL.